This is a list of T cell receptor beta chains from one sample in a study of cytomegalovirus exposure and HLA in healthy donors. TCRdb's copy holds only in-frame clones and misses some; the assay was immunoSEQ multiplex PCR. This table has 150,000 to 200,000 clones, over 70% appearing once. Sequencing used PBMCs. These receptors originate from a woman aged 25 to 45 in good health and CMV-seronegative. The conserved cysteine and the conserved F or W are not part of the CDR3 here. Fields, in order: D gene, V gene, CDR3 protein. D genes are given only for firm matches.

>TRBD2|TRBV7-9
ASSRHTSGGETQY
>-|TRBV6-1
ASAVSGNTIY
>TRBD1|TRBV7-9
ASSRITGTGLLYEQY
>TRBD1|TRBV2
ASRPGQGGTGELF
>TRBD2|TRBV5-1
ASSLGGGASNEQF
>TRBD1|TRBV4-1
ASSQADRDNQPQH
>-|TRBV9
ASSVGDTGDGPQH
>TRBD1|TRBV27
ASRLQGPSSYEQY
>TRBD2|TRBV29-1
SVEEGTSSSEQY
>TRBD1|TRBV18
ASSWTGGEYEQY
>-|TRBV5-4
ASSQPGDGNQPQH
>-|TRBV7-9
ASGEVRAISGNTIY
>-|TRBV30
AWSVETEAF
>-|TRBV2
ASTQSKGGRAF
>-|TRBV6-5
ASSPHRGELF
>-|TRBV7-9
ASSQEAGELF
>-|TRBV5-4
ASSSDTGGPQH
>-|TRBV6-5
ASTKIASTDTQY